This T cell receptor beta chain emerged from a study of blood T cell repertoires in COVID-19. Background on the study: COVID-19 samples, acute and convalescent, were from the United States, Italy and Spain. Sources were T cells, B-cell-depleted T cells, or PBMCs; the material itself was cDNA or gDNA.

Germline-derived CDR1 and CDR2 are ENHRY and SYGVKD. J lost 8 bases, V lost 7 bases, and 7 bases had no gene match. CDR3 length: 12 residues. Original handling: Scientists estimated how many nucleated cells there were by amplifying reference gene primers. TCRdb's table, derived via immunoSEQ multiplex PCR, lists solely in-frame clones and lacks some. V and J calls plus clone size are reproduced from that table; the DNA served to infer D and trimming. The sample shows around 300,000 clones, approximately 83% of them seen only once. The chain has TRBV10-3 and TRBJ1-1, with TRBD1 matching over 7 bases. The sequencing input was peripheral blood. This clonotype was obtained from a woman in her seventies with acute or convalescent COVID-19. The CDR3 loop is CAIKGTEKEAFF. The CDR3 DNA is TGTGCCATCAAAGGGACAGAGAAGGAAGCTTTCTTT.